Here is one T cell receptor (beta chain) with its context. The CDR3 runs to 18 residues. With 1 base clipped from V and 0 bases from J, the junction kept 6 bases outside the gene matches. Germline values: CDR1 LNHDA, CDR2 SQIVND (reference sequence). The sample is drawn from a study of blood T cell repertoires in COVID-19. Overall study: T cells, B-cell-depleted T cells, or PBMCs supplied cDNA or gDNA.

Study processing details: Reference gene primers were amplified, and this amplification served to estimate nucleated cell counts. Here immunoSEQ multiplex PCR was the method, and the copy in TCRdb shows in-frame clones only, minus some. V and J calls and clone size come straight from that table; D and trimming were deduced from the DNA. The table records tens of thousands of clones, about 86% of them present only once. This chain uses TRBV19 with TRBJ2-3, with TRBD2 matching over 11 bases. The origin of this receptor is a woman of 80 years or more with acute or convalescent COVID-19. The sample consisted of peripheral blood. The CDR3 DNA follows: TGTGCCAGTAGTATAGGCGCTAGCGGGGGGATAAGCACAGATACGCAGTATTTT. Translated: CASSIGASGGISTDTQYF.